Listed here are 30 T cell receptor beta chains from one sample, sequenced in a study of cytomegalovirus exposure and HLA in healthy donors. PCR was performed using 60 Vbeta and 13 Jbeta primers. This table comes from immunoSEQ multiplex PCR, and its TCRdb copy is limited to in-frame clones, with some not included. Here the sample spans around 87,000 clones, approximately 81% being singletons. The sequenced sample was PBMCs. The receptors here all came from a girl aged 2 to 9 in good health and CMV-seropositive.

V and J are TRBV7-6 and TRBJ2-2; D is unclear. Trimming pared 10 bases from V and 5 bases from J, leaving 11 bases between. Germline V gene sequence: CDR1 SGHVS, CDR2 FNYEAQ. The CDR3 extends over 12 amino acids. Here the CDR3 reads CATAPRTGELFF. CDR3 nucleotides: TGTGCCACTGCACCGAGGACCGGGGAGCTGTTTTTT.

This CDR3 is CATRTGSSGGYTF. The DNA for the CDR3 is TGTGCAACCAGGACGGGGTCGTCGGGAGGCTACACCTTC. J is TRBJ1-2 and V is TRBV6-5; no definite D call. CDR1 is MNHEY, CDR2 SVGAGI, per germline. This CDR3 has 13 amino acids.

V gene TRBV4-3 combines with J gene TRBJ2-7; TRBD2 aligns across 9 bases. Germline V gives CDR1 LGHNA, CDR2 YSLEER. This CDR3 is built from 15 residues. J lost 2 bases, V lost 2 bases, and 4 bases had no gene match. Here the CDR3 reads CASSQQTSGTYEQYF. The CDR3, as DNA: TGCGCCAGCAGCCAACAGACTAGCGGAACCTACGAGCAGTACTTC.

V gene TRBV4-3 combines with J gene TRBJ1-1, with TRBD1 matching 8 bases. CDR1 and CDR2 from the germline V gene are LGHNA and YSLEER. The CDR3 extends over 16 amino acids. Germline trimming cut 1 base from V and 0 bases from J; bases unmatched to any gene: 4. The CDR3: CASSQGQGTMNTEAFF. In nucleotides, the CDR3 is TGCGCCAGCAGCCAAGGACAGGGGACTATGAACACTGAAGCTTTCTTT.

The J gene is TRBJ2-1, the V gene TRBV7-9; 9 positions agree with TRBD1. The germline V gene has CDR1 SEHNR and CDR2 FQNEAQ (reference sequence). The trim removed 4 bases at V and 8 bases at J, leaving 9 bases unmatched. This CDR3 region has 15 residues. The CDR3 reads CASSSWTGDWDEQFF. The CDR3 coding sequence is TGTGCCAGCAGCTCCTGGACAGGGGACTGGGATGAGCAGTTCTTC.

This clone came up a few times. The chain has TRBV25-1 and TRBJ2-2; D is unresolved. V shed 2 bases and J shed 3 bases, with 10 bases lying between them. This CDR3 spans 15 amino acids. Germline V lookup: CDR1 MGHDK, CDR2 SYGVNS. The CDR3: CASSEGHSDTGELFF. The CDR3 nucleotides read TGTGCCAGCAGTGAAGGGCATTCGGACACCGGGGAGCTGTTTTTT.

The chain recombines TRBV30 with TRBJ2-7; D may be TRBD1 (6 bases). CDR1 is GTSNPN and CDR2 is SVGIG in the germline V gene (reference sequence). There are 14 residues in the CDR3. Between the trimmed V and J ends, which lost 0 bases and 3 bases, there was a span of 12 bases. CDR3 region: CAWSVGTLNYEQYF. The CDR3 DNA reads as TGTGCCTGGAGTGTAGGGACATTAAACTACGAGCAGTACTTC.

The chain joins TRBV4-1 to TRBJ1-4; D perhaps matches TRBD1 (6 bases). The length of the CDR3 is 14 residues. Germline CDR1 reads MGHRA; CDR2 reads YSYEKL. V lost 3 bases and J 11 bases, leaving 16 bases between the germline ends. CDR3 DNA sequence: TGCGCCAGCAGCCAGGGACACCTCAGCGGCAAACTGTTTTTT. Its protein is CASSQGHLSGKLFF.

This clone has just one count. The gene calls are TRBV5-1 and TRBJ2-3, with D possibly being TRBD1 (6 bases). CDR1 is SGHRS, CDR2 YFSETQ, per germline. The CDR3 is made up of 14 amino acids. The ends were cut back, 5 bases at V and 3 bases at J, with 13 bases in the middle. CDR3 bases: TGCGCCAGCAGACGAGGGGGTTTGACAGATACGCAGTATTTT. This encodes CASRRGGLTDTQYF.

The genes are TRBV11-3 and TRBJ1-2, with D unclear. CDR3 length: 15 residues. V was clipped by 3 bases and J by 4 bases, with 15 bases between them. CDR1 SGHNT and CDR2 YENEEA come from the germline V gene. The CDR3 region is CASSLEDWAFYGYTF. The CDR3 region has the DNA TGTGCCAGCAGCTTGGAGGATTGGGCGTTCTATGGCTACACCTTC.

This clone has more than one count but fewer than ten. Other DNA sequences in this sample translate to the same CDR3. The chain recombines TRBV19 with TRBJ1-5; D uncertain. The CDR3 runs 15 residues. Trimming took 1 base from V and 0 from J, leaving 7 bases between them. CDR1 and CDR2 from the germline V gene are LNHDA and SQIVND (reference sequence). The CDR3 region has the DNA TGTGCCAGTAGTATAGGTCTCTATAGCAATCAGCCCCAGCATTTT. Translated: CASSIGLYSNQPQHF.

The chain employs TRBV2 and TRBJ1-4, with D hard to call. V was clipped by 11 bases and J by 1 base, with 14 bases between them. Germline V gives CDR1 SNHLY, CDR2 FYNNEI. The CDR3 consists of 14 residues. The CDR3 loop is CAGRGGLTNEKLFF. The CDR3 nucleotides are TGTGCCGGGAGAGGAGGGTTAACTAATGAAAAACTGTTTTTT.

This chain connects TRBV27 to TRBJ2-1, with TRBD2 matching over 13 bases. CDR1 is MNHEY, CDR2 SMNVEV, per germline (reference sequence). The CDR3 has 16 residues. Trimming at V came to 4 bases and at J to 5 bases, leaving 5 bases not matched to a gene. The CDR3 loop is CASSSGTSGVHNEQFF. CDR3 sequence (DNA): TGTGCCAGCAGTTCGGGGACTAGCGGGGTACACAATGAGCAGTTCTTC.

The chain couples TRBV7-9 to TRBJ2-7; TRBD2 is a possible D gene (6 bases). V dropped 4 bases and J dropped 0 bases, with 13 bases sitting between them. Germline CDR1 SEHNR, CDR2 FQNEAQ (reference sequence). The CDR3 length is 15 residues. This CDR3 is CASSSPGLSSYEQYF. Written as DNA, the CDR3 is TGTGCCAGCAGCTCACCGGGACTGAGCTCCTACGAGCAGTACTTC.

The rearrangement uses TRBV18 and TRBJ1-1; D unresolved. V lost 4 bases and J lost 1, with 10 bases in between. Germline loops: CDR1 KGHSH, CDR2 LQKENI. There are 14 residues in the CDR3. The CDR3: CASSLQIENTEAFF. DNA of the CDR3: TGTGCCAGCTCACTACAGATAGAGAACACTGAAGCTTTCTTT.

This clone has a single count. The chain uses TRBV7-2 and TRBJ2-7; a possible D gene is TRBD1 (6 bases). This CDR3 comprises 14 residues. Trimming stripped 3 bases from V and 0 bases from J, with 9 bases between. Germline V gene lookup returns CDR1 SGHTA and CDR2 FQGNSA. Written as DNA, the CDR3 is TGTGCCAGCAGCTTTGGACAGAACTCCTACGAGCAGTACTTC. This gives the protein CASSFGQNSYEQYF. The full variable domain, rest sourced from reference TRBV7-2 and TRBJ2-7, is GAGVSQSPSNKVTEKGKDVELRCDPISGHTALYWYRQSLGQGLEFLIYFQGNSAPDKSGLPSDRFSAERTGGSVSTLTIQRTQQEDSAVYLCASSFGQNSYEQYFGPGTRLTVT.

CDR3 coding DNA: TGCAGCGTTGTTGGGGCAGGCACAGATACGCAGTATTTT. Its protein product is CSVVGAGTDTQYF. The chain joins TRBV29-1 to TRBJ2-3, with TRBD1 as a possible D gene (5 bases). Germline V gene lookup returns CDR1 SQVTM and CDR2 ANQGSEA. Deletions cut 4 bases from V and 1 base from J, with 9 bases between. This CDR3 is 13 amino acids long.

This clone was detected once. This chain uses TRBV4-1 with TRBJ2-7, with 7 bases matching TRBD1. Germline V gives CDR1 MGHRA, CDR2 YSYEKL. The CDR3 consists of 15 residues. V lost 1 base, J lost 6 bases, and 9 bases stayed unmatched. CDR3 sequence reads: CASSQVQGNVLEQYF. The CDR3 DNA reads as TGCGCCAGCAGCCAAGTACAGGGGAATGTTCTCGAGCAGTACTTC.

The V call is TRBV27, the J call TRBJ2-7; tentative D call: TRBD2 (6 bases). CDR3 length: 14 residues. The germline gives CDR1 MNHEY, CDR2 SMNVEV (reference sequence). Trimming cost V 6 bases and J 6 bases, with 18 bases left between them. The CDR3 reads CASSPLETRGEQYF. CDR3 sequence (DNA): TGTGCCAGCAGCCCCTTGGAGACTAGGGGCGAGCAGTACTTC.

In this sample, this clone turned up once. The junction departs from the called germline gene at one end, perhaps through a read error. The V gene is TRBV25-1, the J gene TRBJ1-4; possible D gene TRBD1, 6 bases. There are 15 residues in the CDR3. Germline V gene data show CDR1 as MGHDK and CDR2 as SYGVNS. The DNA for the CDR3 is TGTGTCAGCAGTGCGTACTGGGGGCCGAATGAAAAACTGTTTTTT. Its translation is CVSSAYWGPNEKLFF. Complete variable domain (other parts from reference TRBV25-1 and TRBJ1-4): EADIYQTPRYLVIGTGKKITLECSQTMGHDKMYWYQQDPGMELHLIHYSYGVNSTEKGDLSSESTVSRIRTEHFPLTLESARPSHTSQYLCVSSAYWGPNEKLFFGSGTQLSVL.

Only a few counts were recorded for this clone. The genes are TRBV21-1 and TRBJ1-5; TRBD1 reflects the table's D call only, with no check against the DNA. TRBV21-1 is labeled a pseudogene. The CDR3 is 17 residues long. Here the CDR3 reads CASSKALCGTGGQPQHF. For the CDR3, the DNA is TGTGCCAGCAGCAAAGCGCTTTGTGGGACAGGGGGCCAGCCCCAGCATTTT.

The rearrangement links TRBV30 to TRBJ1-3; D perhaps matches TRBD1 (5 bases). The V end was cut by 0 bases, the J end by 4 bases, with 13 bases between. CDR1 is GTSNPN, CDR2 SVGIG, per germline (reference sequence). This CDR3 has 15 amino acids. In DNA, the CDR3 is TGTGCCTGGAGTGTACGGCAGGGTATCGGAAACACCATATATTTT. Translating gives CAWSVRQGIGNTIYF.

CDR3 region: CASSLIGVGSTEAFF. The CDR3 DNA follows: TGCGCCAGCAGCTTGATCGGGGTAGGATCCACTGAAGCTTTCTTT. The rearrangement links TRBV5-1 to TRBJ1-1; no definite D call. Germline lookup yields CDR1 SGHRS and CDR2 YFSETQ. V gave up 1 base and J gave up 4 bases, with 14 bases separating them. The CDR3 is 15 residues long.

The chain links TRBV6-1 to TRBJ2-7; 9 bases fit TRBD2. This CDR3 contains 17 residues. Germline V gene sequence: CDR1 MNHNS, CDR2 SASEGT. V was clipped by 4 bases and J by 0 bases; unmatched bases: 10. The CDR3 loop is CASSGIYSGGSSYEQYF. CDR3 DNA: TGTGCCAGCAGTGGGATATATAGCGGGGGAAGCTCCTACGAGCAGTACTTC.

This rearrangement joins TRBV27 to TRBJ2-1, with TRBD2 as a possible D gene (5 bases). The CDR3 sequence is 10 residues long. V was shortened by 8 bases and J by 8 bases, with 7 bases between the two germline ends. Germline CDR1 reads MNHEY; CDR2 reads SMNVEV (reference sequence). The CDR3 nucleotides read TGTGCCAGCGTCGGGGATGAGCAGTTCTTC. Protein: CASVGDEQFF.

The J gene is TRBJ2-1, the V gene TRBV28; 12 bases map to TRBD2. The CDR3 runs 16 residues. Germline V lookup: CDR1 MDHEN, CDR2 SYDVKM. J lost 10 bases, V lost 3 bases, and 10 bases had no gene match. The CDR3 DNA reads as TGTGCCAGCAGTTTCCCTCGGACTAGCGGGACGGCCGAGCAGTTCTTC. It is translated as CASSFPRTSGTAEQFF.

The V gene is TRBV6-5, the J gene TRBJ1-1, with 9 nucleotides matching TRBD1. The trim removed 5 bases at V and 8 bases at J, leaving 9 bases unmatched. Germline V gene sequence: CDR1 MNHEY, CDR2 SVGAGI. This CDR3 region has 14 residues. The CDR3 loop is CASSMTGGRSEAFF. In DNA, the CDR3 is TGTGCCAGCAGTATGACAGGGGGGCGATCCGAAGCTTTCTTT.

This sequence joins TRBV11-3 and TRBJ1-1, with 7 bases fitting TRBD1. Germline loops: CDR1 SGHNT, CDR2 YENEEA. The ends lost 6 bases at V and 6 bases at J; junction bases unmatched: 10. The CDR3 is 14 amino acids. The CDR3 sequence is CASSFQGEEAEAFF. The CDR3 coding sequence is TGTGCCAGCAGTTTTCAGGGGGAAGAGGCTGAAGCTTTCTTT.

This chain joins TRBV2 and TRBJ2-7; TRBD2 aligns across 7 bases. The germline V gene encodes CDR1 SNHLY and CDR2 FYNNEI. The CDR3 runs 16 residues. The V gene end was trimmed by 3 bases and the J gene end by 2 bases; junction bases not matched to a gene: 10. CDR3 coding DNA: TGTGCCAGCAGTGAGATGGCGGGAGAGTTGGCCTACGAGCAGTACTTC. Protein: CASSEMAGELAYEQYF.

The chain combines TRBV25-1 with TRBJ1-1; the D is unclear. Germline V gene data show CDR1 as MGHDK and CDR2 as SYGVNS. V was clipped by 2 bases and J by 9 bases, with 13 bases between them. CDR3 length: 13 residues. CDR3 loop: CASSEPAGIKAFF. The DNA for the CDR3 is TGTGCCAGCAGTGAACCGGCGGGGATTAAAGCTTTCTTT.